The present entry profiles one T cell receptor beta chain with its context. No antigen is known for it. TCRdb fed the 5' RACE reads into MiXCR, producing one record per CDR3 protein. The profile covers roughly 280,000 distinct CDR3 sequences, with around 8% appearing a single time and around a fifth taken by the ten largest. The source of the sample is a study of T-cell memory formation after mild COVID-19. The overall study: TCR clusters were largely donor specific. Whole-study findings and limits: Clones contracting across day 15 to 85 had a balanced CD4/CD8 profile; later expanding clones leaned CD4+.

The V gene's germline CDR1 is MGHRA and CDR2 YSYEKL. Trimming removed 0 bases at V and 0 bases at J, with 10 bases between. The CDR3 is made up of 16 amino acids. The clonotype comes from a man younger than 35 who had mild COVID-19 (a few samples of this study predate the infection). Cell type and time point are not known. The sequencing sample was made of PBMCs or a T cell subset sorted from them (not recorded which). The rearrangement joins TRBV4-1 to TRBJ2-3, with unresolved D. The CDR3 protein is CASSQEGSPSTDTQYF. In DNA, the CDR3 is TGCGCCAGCAGCCAAGAGGGGTCCCCTAGCACAGATACGCAGTATTTT.